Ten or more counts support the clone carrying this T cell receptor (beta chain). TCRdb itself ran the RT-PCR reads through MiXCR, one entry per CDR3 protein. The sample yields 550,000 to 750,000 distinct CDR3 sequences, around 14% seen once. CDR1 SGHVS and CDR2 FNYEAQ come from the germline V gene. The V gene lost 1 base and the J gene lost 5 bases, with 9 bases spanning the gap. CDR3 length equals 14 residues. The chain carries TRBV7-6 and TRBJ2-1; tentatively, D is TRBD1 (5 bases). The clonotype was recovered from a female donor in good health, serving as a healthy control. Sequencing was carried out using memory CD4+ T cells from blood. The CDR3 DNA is TGTGCCAGCAGCTTAGAAACAGGAGACAATGAGCAGTTCTTC. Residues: CASSLETGDNEQFF.